The T cell receptor beta chain under discussion was sequenced for a study of T cells after yellow fever vaccination. Whole-study results and caveats: Highly abundant clonotypes carried over from the bulk population could end up in FACS-sorted repertoires as contaminants. Although most clonotypes did not, a small share appeared in both CD4 and CD8 compartments.

TCRdb recomputed calls from the 5' RACE reads with MiXCR, one row per CDR3 protein. This sample carries around 350,000 distinct CDR3 sequences, over 5% of them seen once, and the ten largest clones take about 15%. This clonotype was seen many times. The target antigen is unknown. The CDR3 is 15 residues long. Trimming took 0 bases from V and 2 from J, leaving 8 bases between them. Germline CDR1 is SGHRS and CDR2 is YFSETQ. The chain carries TRBV5-1 and TRBJ2-2, with D unclear. The sample in question was PBMCs, obtained 5 days after the yellow fever booster vaccination. The source is a man between 25 and 39 years old who received the YFV17D yellow fever vaccine. The CDR3 here is CASSLGFANTGELFF. The DNA of the CDR3 is TGCGCCAGCAGCTTGGGGTTCGCAAACACCGGGGAGCTGTTTTTT.